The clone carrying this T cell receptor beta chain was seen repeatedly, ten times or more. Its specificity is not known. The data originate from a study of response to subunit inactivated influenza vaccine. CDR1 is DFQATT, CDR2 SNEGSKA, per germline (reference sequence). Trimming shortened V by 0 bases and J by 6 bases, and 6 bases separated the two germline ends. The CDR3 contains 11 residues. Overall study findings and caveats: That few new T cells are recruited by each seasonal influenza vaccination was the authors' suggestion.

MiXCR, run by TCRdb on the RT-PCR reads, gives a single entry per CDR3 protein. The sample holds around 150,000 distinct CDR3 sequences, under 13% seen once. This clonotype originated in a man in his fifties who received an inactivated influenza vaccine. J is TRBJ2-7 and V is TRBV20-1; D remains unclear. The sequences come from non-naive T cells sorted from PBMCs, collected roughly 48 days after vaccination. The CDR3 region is CSARDPPEQYF. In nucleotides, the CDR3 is TGCAGTGCTAGAGATCCGCCCGAGCAGTACTTC.